This entry is about one T cell receptor beta chain. What it binds is not known. These data originate in a study of T cell responses to AZD1222 COVID-19 vaccine. The study's findings and limits: Unmutated regions of variants are reportedly targeted by nearly half of spike-specific TCRs.

TCRdb's copy holds only in-frame clones and misses some; the assay was immunoSEQ multiplex PCR. Here the sample spans around 91,000 clones, roughly 92% being singletons. Trimming took off 4 bases at V and 6 bases at J, with 13 bases between the two ends. Germline CDR1 reads MNHEY; CDR2 reads SVGEGT. The CDR3 length is 14 residues. This receptor was obtained from an adult who received the AZD1222 COVID-19 vaccine. This chain uses TRBV6-2 or TRBV6-3 with TRBJ1-5; D is ambiguous. Source: peripheral blood, taken 28 days after the second AZD1222 dose. The CDR3 here is CASSSTQRGQPQHF. The CDR3 DNA reads as TGTGCCAGCAGTTCAACCCAGCGAGGTCAGCCCCAGCATTTT.